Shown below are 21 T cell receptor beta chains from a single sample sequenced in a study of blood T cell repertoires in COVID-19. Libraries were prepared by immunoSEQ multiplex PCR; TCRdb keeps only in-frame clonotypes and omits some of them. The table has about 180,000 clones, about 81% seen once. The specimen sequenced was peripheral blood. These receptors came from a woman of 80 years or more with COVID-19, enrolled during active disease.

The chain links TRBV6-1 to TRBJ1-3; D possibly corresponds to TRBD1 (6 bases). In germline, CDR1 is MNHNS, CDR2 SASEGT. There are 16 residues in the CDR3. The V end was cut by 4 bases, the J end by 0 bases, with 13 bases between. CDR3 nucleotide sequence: TGTGCCAGCAGTGCCCGACAGGCTAGCTCTGGAAACACCATATATTTT. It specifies CASSARQASSGNTIYF.

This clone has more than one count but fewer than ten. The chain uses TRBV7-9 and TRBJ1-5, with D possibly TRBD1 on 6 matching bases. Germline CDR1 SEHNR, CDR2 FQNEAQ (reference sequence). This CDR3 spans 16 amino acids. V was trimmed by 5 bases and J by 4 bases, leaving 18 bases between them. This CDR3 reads CASSLDSPSPNQPQHF. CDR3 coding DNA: TGTGCCAGCAGCCTGGACAGTCCCTCACCGAATCAGCCCCAGCATTTT.

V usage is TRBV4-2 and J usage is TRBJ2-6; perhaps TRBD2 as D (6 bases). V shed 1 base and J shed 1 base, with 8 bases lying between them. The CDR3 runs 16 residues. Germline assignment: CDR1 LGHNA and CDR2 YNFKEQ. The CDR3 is CASSQVRGSGANVLTF. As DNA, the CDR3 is TGTGCCAGCAGCCAAGTGCGGGGATCTGGGGCCAACGTCCTGACTTTC.

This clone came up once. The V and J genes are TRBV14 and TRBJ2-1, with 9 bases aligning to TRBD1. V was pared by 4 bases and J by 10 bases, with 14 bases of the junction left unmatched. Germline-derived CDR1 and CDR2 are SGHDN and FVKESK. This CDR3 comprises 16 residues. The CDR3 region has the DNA TGTGCCAGCAGCCGATTACAGGGGGCTAACCTTGGGGAGCAGTTCTTC. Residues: CASSRLQGANLGEQFF. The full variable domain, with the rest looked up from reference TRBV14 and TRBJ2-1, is EAGVTQFPSHSVIEKGQTVTLRCDPISGHDNLYWYRRVMGKEIKFLLHFVKESKQDESGMPNNRFLAERTGGTYSTLKVQPAELEDSGVYFCASSRLQGANLGEQFFGPGTRLTVL.

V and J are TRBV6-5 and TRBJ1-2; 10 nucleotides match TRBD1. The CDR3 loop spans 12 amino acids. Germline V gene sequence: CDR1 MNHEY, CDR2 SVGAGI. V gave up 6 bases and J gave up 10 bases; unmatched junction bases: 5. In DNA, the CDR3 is TGTGCCAGCAGCTGGACAGGGGGGGACTACACCTTC. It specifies CASSWTGGDYTF.

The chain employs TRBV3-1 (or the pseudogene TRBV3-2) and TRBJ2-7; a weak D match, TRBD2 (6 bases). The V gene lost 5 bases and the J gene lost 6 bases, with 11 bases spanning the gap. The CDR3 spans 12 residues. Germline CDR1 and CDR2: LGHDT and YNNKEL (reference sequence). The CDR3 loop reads CASSRLVSEQYF. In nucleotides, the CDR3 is TGTGCCAGCAGCAGACTAGTCTCCGAGCAGTACTTC.

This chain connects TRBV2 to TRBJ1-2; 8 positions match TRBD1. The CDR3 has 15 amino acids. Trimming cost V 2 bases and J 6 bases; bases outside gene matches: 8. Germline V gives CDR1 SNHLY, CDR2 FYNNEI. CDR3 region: CASSEFAQGGDGYTF. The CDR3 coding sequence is TGTGCCAGCAGTGAATTTGCACAGGGGGGCGATGGCTACACCTTC.

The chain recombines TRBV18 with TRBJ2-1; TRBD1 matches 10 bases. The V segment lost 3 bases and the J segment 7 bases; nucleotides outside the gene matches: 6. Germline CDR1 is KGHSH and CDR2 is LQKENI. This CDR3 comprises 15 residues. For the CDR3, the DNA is TGTGCCAGCTCACCTGGACAGGGGGGGGTTAATGAGCAGTTCTTC. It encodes CASSPGQGGVNEQFF.

The CDR3 bases are TGTGCCAGCAGCTACACAGGGGGCACTGAAGCTTTCTTT. Amino acid sequence: CASSYTGGTEAFF. The rearrangement links TRBV7-9 to TRBJ1-1, with 8 positions matching TRBD1. Germline values: CDR1 SEHNR, CDR2 FQNEAQ (reference sequence). The CDR3 runs to 13 residues. V was pared by 4 bases and J by 4 bases, with 2 bases of the junction left unmatched. Combining the CDR3 with reference TRBV7-9 and TRBJ1-1 gives the whole variable domain DTGVSQNPRHKITKRGQNVTFRCDPISEHNRLYWYRQTLGQGPEFLTYFQNEAQLEKSRLLSDRFSAERPKGSFSTLEIQRTEQGDSAMYLCASSYTGGTEAFFGQGTRLTVV.

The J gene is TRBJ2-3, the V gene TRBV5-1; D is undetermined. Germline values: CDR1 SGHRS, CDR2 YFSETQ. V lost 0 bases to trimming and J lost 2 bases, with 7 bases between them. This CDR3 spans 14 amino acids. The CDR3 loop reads CASSLEQLTDTQYF. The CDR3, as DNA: TGCGCCAGCAGCTTGGAACAGCTCACAGATACGCAGTATTTT. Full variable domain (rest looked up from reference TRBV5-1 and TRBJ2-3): KAGVTQTPRYLIKTRGQQVTLSCSPISGHRSVSWYQQTPGQGLQFLFEYFSETQRNKGNFPGRFSGRQFSNSRSEMNVSTLELGDSALYLCASSLEQLTDTQYFGPGTRLTVL.

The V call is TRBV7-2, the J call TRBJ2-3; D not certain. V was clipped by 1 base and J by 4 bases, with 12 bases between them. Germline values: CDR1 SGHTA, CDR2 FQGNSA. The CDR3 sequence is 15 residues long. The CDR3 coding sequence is TGTGCCAGCAGCTTAGGTCCCCAGAACCCAGATACGCAGTATTTT. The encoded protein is CASSLGPQNPDTQYF.

This CDR3 is CASSLYPGNTIYF. The DNA for the CDR3 is TGTGCCAGCAGCCTCTACCCGGGAAACACCATATATTTT. The rearrangement uses TRBV5-5 and TRBJ1-3; D is unresolved. CDR3 size: 13 residues. CDR1 SGHKS and CDR2 YYEKEE come from the germline V gene (reference sequence). Trimming removed 4 bases from V and 4 bases from J, with 9 bases in between.

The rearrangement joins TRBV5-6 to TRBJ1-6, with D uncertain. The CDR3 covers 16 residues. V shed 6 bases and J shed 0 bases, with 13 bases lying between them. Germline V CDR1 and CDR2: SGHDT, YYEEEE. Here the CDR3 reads CASTIEGSSYNSPLHF. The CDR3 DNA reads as TGTGCCAGCACCATTGAGGGAAGCTCCTATAATTCACCCCTCCACTTT.

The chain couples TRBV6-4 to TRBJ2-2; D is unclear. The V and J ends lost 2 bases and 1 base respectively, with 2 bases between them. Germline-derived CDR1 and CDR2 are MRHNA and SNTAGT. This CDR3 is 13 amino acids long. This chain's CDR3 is CASSDLNTGELFF. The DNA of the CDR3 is TGTGCCAGCAGTGACCTGAACACCGGGGAGCTGTTTTTT.

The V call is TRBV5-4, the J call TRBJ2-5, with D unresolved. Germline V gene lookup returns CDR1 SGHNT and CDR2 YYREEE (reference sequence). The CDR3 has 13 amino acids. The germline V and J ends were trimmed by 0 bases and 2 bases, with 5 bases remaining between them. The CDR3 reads CASSLGQQETQYF. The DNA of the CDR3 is TGTGCCAGCAGCTTGGGGCAGCAAGAGACCCAGTACTTC.

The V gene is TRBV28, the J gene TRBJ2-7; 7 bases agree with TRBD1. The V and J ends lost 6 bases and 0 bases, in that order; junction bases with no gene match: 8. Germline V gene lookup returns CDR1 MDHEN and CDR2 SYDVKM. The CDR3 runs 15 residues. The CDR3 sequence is CASRETGILSYEQYF. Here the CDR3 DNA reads TGTGCCAGCAGGGAGACAGGGATCCTCTCCTACGAGCAGTACTTC.

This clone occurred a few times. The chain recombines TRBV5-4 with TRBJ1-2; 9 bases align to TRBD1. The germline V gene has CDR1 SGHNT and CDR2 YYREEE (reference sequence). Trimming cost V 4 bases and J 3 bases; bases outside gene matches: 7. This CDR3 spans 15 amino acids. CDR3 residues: CASSARTGADYGYTF. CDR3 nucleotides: TGTGCCAGCAGCGCTAGGACAGGGGCCGACTATGGCTACACCTTC.

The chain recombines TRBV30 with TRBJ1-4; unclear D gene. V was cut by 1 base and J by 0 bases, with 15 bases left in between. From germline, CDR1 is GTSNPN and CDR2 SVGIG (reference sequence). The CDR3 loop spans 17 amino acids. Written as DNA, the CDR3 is TGTGCCTGGAGTGGTTTTCCAGATTTTGCAACTAATGAAAAACTGTTTTTT. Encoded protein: CAWSGFPDFATNEKLFF.

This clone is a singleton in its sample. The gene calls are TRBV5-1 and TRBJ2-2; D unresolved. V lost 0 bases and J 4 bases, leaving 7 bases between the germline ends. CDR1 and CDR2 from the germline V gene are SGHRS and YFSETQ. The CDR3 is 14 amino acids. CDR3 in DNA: TGCGCCAGCAGCTTGGATGGCCTCACCGGGGAGCTGTTTTTT. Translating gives CASSLDGLTGELFF.

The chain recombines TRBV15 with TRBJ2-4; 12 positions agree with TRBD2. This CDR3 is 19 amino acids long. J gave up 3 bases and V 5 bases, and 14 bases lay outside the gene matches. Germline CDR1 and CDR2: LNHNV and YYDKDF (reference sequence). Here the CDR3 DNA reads TGTGCCACCAGCCCTCGACTAGCGGGGGCCCACGACTTCAAAAACATTCAGTACTTC. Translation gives CATSPRLAGAHDFKNIQYF.

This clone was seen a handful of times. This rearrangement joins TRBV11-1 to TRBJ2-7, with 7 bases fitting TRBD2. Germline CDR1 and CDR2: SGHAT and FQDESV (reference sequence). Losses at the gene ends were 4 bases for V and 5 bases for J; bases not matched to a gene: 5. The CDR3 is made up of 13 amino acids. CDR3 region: CASSWEGSDEQYF. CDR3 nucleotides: TGTGCCAGCAGCTGGGAGGGGTCGGACGAGCAGTACTTC.